Detailed here is one T cell receptor beta chain. In its sample, this clone was seen a few times. The antigen it binds to is not known. Base qualities are not at hand, and no much larger clone is one base apart. TCRbeta CDR3 regions were amplified from genomic DNA using the immunoSEQ Assay, a bias-controlled multiplex PCR. Concerning the study's data processing: The number of nucleated cells in each sample was estimated from the amplification of reference gene primers within the assay. Sequence reads were collapsed and filtered to measure the absolute abundance of every unique TCRbeta CDR3 rearrangement. For each sample, productive Simpson clonality was calculated as the square root of Simpson's diversity index across productive rearrangements. TCRdb retrieved this table from immuneACCESS and kept in-frame rearrangements only. Not all clones are present; in checked studies, unresolved V genes account for under half, and no reason is known for the remainder. D and trimming come from the DNA, and the V and J calls and clone size come from that table. This sample holds about 400,000 clones; 70% to 90% were observed only once. The ten largest clones capture roughly 1.9% of the sample.

Participants in the prospective study were enrolled through a virtual design, were aged roughly 18 to 100 years, and lived in roughly 25 United States geographic areas. To assign participants to cohorts, the prospective study relied on clinical history that participants themselves reported in a screening survey and a study questionnaire. In the prospective study, mobile phlebotomists collected whole blood, serum and a nasopharyngeal or oropharyngeal swab from each participant. Over a roughly 2-month period, participants in the prospective study had the option of providing additional blood draws and questionnaires. Before DNA extraction, prospective study blood samples were shipped either frozen or at room temperature. These data originate in a study of blood T cell repertoires in COVID-19 (dated by TCRdb to about 2020). Turning to the overall study: The collaborator samples originated in the United States, Italy and Spain and spanned the acute and convalescent phases of COVID-19. Nearly every sample came with metadata listing a de-identified subject ID, COVID-19 status, age in years and sex. Samples were obtained from the ongoing ImmuneRACE study (first 160 participants) and from 1,000 to 1,500 subjects provided by 6 global collaborators. Subjects who had been exposed to COVID-19, were actively infected with it, or had recovered from it provided the deeply sampled blood TCRbeta repertoires that made up the dataset. The material from the prospective study consisted of cDNA or gDNA derived from T cells, B-cell-depleted T cells, or PBMCs. The repertoires were made available in a free public database intended to serve as a resource for research on the immune response to SARS-CoV-2. Where available, HLA class I and class II types were obtained from metadata supplied by the sample provider rather than from assay-based typing. Broad study findings and their caveats: Clinical and demographic metadata were provided uncurated, with the amount varying by source and participant.

Including the terminal cysteine and phenylalanine, the CDR3 comprises 15 residues. The retained sequence is limited to the CDR3, 45 bases, with the frame set at the first base. The germline ends are 9 bases apart after V is trimmed by 1 base and J by 0 bases. CDR1 SNHLY and CDR2 FYNNEI are derived from the germline V gene. The chain couples TRBV2 to TRBJ1-2, with the identity of the D gene unclear. Source material: PBMCs or T cells enriched from blood (not recorded which). The source of this sequence is a woman aged 35 to 49 with acute COVID-19. This receptor has the CDR3 CASSEVYLANYGYTF. The nucleotide sequence is given as TGTGCCAGCAGTGAAGTGTATCTAGCTAACTATGGCTACACCTTC.